This T cell receptor beta chain derives from a study of CD8 T cells in ankylosing spondylitis. TCRdb reprocessed the 5' RACE reads via MiXCR and lists one record per CDR3 protein. The sample lists roughly 200,000 distinct CDR3 sequences, 25% to 30% occurring once. About this clonotype: The antigen is undetermined.

CDR3 length equals 14 residues. The V end was cut by 3 bases, the J end by 1 base, with 12 bases between. Germline-derived CDR1 and CDR2 are SQVTM and ANQGSEA. General study findings and limits: The study identified a TCR beta motif of 7 or 8 highly homologous variants that appeared characteristic of ankylosing spondylitis blood.

This receptor was identified in a male donor with ankylosing spondylitis or in good health (not recorded which). The sequenced sample was blood, either unsorted or a sorted T cell fraction (not recorded which). This chain links TRBV29-1 with TRBJ1-1; D may be TRBD1 (6 bases). CDR3 sequence (DNA): TGCAGCGTTGATGACCCACAGGGGAACACTGAAGCTTTCTTT. Translated, it gives CSVDDPQGNTEAFF.